Listed here are 19 T cell receptor beta chains from one sample, sequenced in a study of blood T cell repertoires in COVID-19. The assay was immunoSEQ multiplex PCR, and TCRdb's table has in-frame clones only and misses some. Of approximately 61,000 clones in the sample, over 80% were seen once. Source material: peripheral blood. Source of these receptors: a man aged 65-85 years with acute or convalescent COVID-19.

The chain carries TRBV5-4 and TRBJ2-7; maybe TRBD1 (5 bases). This CDR3 has 14 amino acids. Trimming removed 2 bases from V and 1 base from J, with 10 bases in between. CDR1 SGHNT and CDR2 YYREEE come from the germline V gene (reference sequence). CDR3 residues: CASSLQASSYEQYF. The DNA of the CDR3 is TGTGCCAGCAGCTTACAGGCTTCATCCTACGAGCAGTACTTC. The whole variable domain, remainder taken from reference TRBV5-4 and TRBJ2-7, is ETGVTQSPTHLIKTRGQQVTLRCSSQSGHNTVSWYQQALGQGPQFIFQYYREEENGRGNFPPRFSGLQFPNYSSELNVNALELDDSALYLCASSLQASSYEQYFGPGTRLTVT.

This clone has just one count. V is TRBV19 and J is TRBJ2-5; 8 bases map to TRBD1. The CDR3 is made up of 15 amino acids. The V and J ends lost 5 bases and 1 base, in that order; junction bases with no gene match: 6. CDR1 and CDR2 from the germline V gene are LNHDA and SQIVND (reference sequence). CDR3 DNA: TGTGCCAGTAGTTTCGAAGGACAGGGCCAAGAGACCCAGTACTTC. Amino acids: CASSFEGQGQETQYF.

The genes are TRBV7-6 and TRBJ2-2; D is possibly TRBD2 (6 bases). From germline, CDR1 is SGHVS and CDR2 FNYEAQ. The V end was cut by 2 bases, the J end by 5 bases, with 21 bases between. This CDR3 is 18 amino acids long. The CDR3 DNA reads TGTGCCAGCAGCTTAATATGGGCGGAGGGCGAAGGGACCGGGGAGCTGTTTTTT. Its protein product is CASSLIWAEGEGTGELFF.

This chain uses TRBV5-1 with TRBJ1-1, with a tentative D call TRBD1 (6 bases). CDR1 is SGHRS, CDR2 YFSETQ, per germline. This CDR3 is 15 amino acids long. V lost 1 base and J lost 1, with 11 bases in between. CDR3 sequence: CASSLFGGANTEAFF. In DNA, the CDR3 is TGCGCCAGCAGCTTGTTTGGGGGCGCGAACACTGAAGCTTTCTTT.

The DNA of the CDR3 is TGTGCCAGCTCAGACACTGAAGCTTTCTTT. This translates into CASSDTEAFF. This rearrangement joins TRBV11-3 to TRBJ1-1; D remains ambiguous. CDR3 size: 10 residues. Germline-derived CDR1 and CDR2 are SGHNT and YENEEA. The V and J ends lost 8 bases and 3 bases respectively, with 4 bases between them.

J is TRBJ2-5 and V is TRBV7-2; no clear D. Germline V lookup: CDR1 SGHTA, CDR2 FQGNSA. The CDR3 sequence is 13 residues long. The germline V and J ends were trimmed by 2 bases and 4 bases, with 8 bases remaining between them. CDR3 region: CASSLNRVETQYF. Here the CDR3 DNA reads TGTGCCAGCAGCTTAAACCGGGTAGAGACCCAGTACTTC.

The gene calls are TRBV6-1 and TRBJ2-1, with D possibly being TRBD1 (6 bases). The germline V and J ends were trimmed by 3 bases and 1 base, with 22 bases remaining between them. The CDR3 runs to 19 residues. From germline, CDR1 is MNHNS and CDR2 SASEGT. The CDR3: CASSETQGLGKGSYNEQFF. CDR3 in DNA: TGTGCCAGCAGTGAGACTCAGGGGTTGGGAAAAGGGTCCTACAATGAGCAGTTCTTC.

The chain couples TRBV2 to TRBJ2-7, with 10 bases fitting TRBD1. This CDR3 is built from 14 residues. Germline lookup yields CDR1 SNHLY and CDR2 FYNNEI. V gave up 8 bases and J gave up 2 bases; unmatched junction bases: 6. The CDR3 sequence is CASLTGTGAYEQYF. The CDR3 DNA follows: TGTGCCAGCCTTACCGGGACAGGGGCCTACGAGCAGTACTTC.

The chain carries TRBV5-1 and TRBJ2-3; tentatively, D is TRBD2 (5 bases). The CDR3 has 15 residues. The V and J ends lost 0 bases and 6 bases respectively, with 14 bases between them. CDR1 is SGHRS and CDR2 is YFSETQ in the germline V gene. The CDR3 DNA reads TGCGCCAGCAGCTTGGATTTAGGGAGTCGTGATACGCAGTATTTT. Its protein is CASSLDLGSRDTQYF.

This rearrangement joins TRBV10-3 to TRBJ1-5, with TRBD1 matching 8 bases. CDR3 length: 17 amino acids. Germline trimming cut 0 bases from V and 2 bases from J; bases unmatched to any gene: 6. Germline values: CDR1 ENHRY, CDR2 SYGVKD. The CDR3 DNA is TGTGCCATCAGTGAGTCGATTGCAGGGGGCCGCAATCAGCCCCAGCATTTT. Protein: CAISESIAGGRNQPQHF.

This chain uses TRBV10-2 with TRBJ2-1; D might be TRBD1 (6 bases). The CDR3 spans 13 residues. CDR1 is WSHSY, CDR2 SAAADI, per germline. V was trimmed by 3 bases and J by 4 bases, leaving 7 bases between them. The chain's CDR3 is CASSDGQYNEQFF. The CDR3 region has the DNA TGCGCCAGCAGTGACGGACAGTACAATGAGCAGTTCTTC.

This clone qualifies as medium-sized. The genes are TRBV11-2 and TRBJ1-5; TRBD1 agrees at 9 bases. Per the germline V gene, CDR1 is SGHAT and CDR2 is FQNNGV. The length of the CDR3 is 15 residues. Trimming at V came to 4 bases and at J to 0 bases, leaving 1 base not matched to a gene. The CDR3: CASSSGQGSNQPQHF. CDR3 sequence (DNA): TGTGCCAGCAGCTCGGGACAGGGTAGCAATCAGCCCCAGCATTTT. The complete variable domain, with remaining parts taken from reference TRBV11-2 and TRBJ1-5, reads EAGVAQSPRYKIIEKRQSVAFWCNPISGHATLYWYQQILGQGPKLLIQFQNNGVVDDSQLPKDRFSAERLKGVDSTLKIQPAKLEDSAVYLCASSSGQGSNQPQHFGDGTRLSIL.

CDR3 nucleotides: TGCGCCAGCAGCTTGTCAGGGTCCAATGAAAAACTGTTTTTT. It is translated as CASSLSGSNEKLFF. The genes are TRBV5-1 and TRBJ1-4; possibly TRBD1 for D (5 bases). V was pared by 1 base and J by 5 bases, with 9 bases between. CDR3 length: 14 amino acids. CDR1 SGHRS and CDR2 YFSETQ come from the germline V gene.

The chain recombines TRBV2 with TRBJ2-7, with D uncertain. The V end lost 4 bases, the J end lost 6 bases, and 7 bases lay between the germline ends. Germline V gives CDR1 SNHLY, CDR2 FYNNEI. This CDR3 region has 11 residues. DNA of the CDR3: TGTGCCAGCAGTGGGTGGAGCGAGCAGTACTTC. Translating gives CASSGWSEQYF.

The rearrangement uses TRBV18 and TRBJ2-7, with TRBD1 identical over 8 bases. Germline V gene data show CDR1 as KGHSH and CDR2 as LQKENI. CDR3 length equals 16 residues. With V trimmed by 2 bases and J by 1 base, 7 bases remained unmatched. The CDR3 is CASSPTGQGASYEQYF. The CDR3 DNA reads as TGTGCCAGCTCACCAACGGGCCAGGGGGCTTCCTACGAGCAGTACTTC.

The chain is built from TRBV28 and TRBJ2-2; D is undetermined. V was cut by 1 base and J by 0 bases, with 12 bases left in between. The CDR3 length is 17 residues. Germline CDR1 reads MDHEN; CDR2 reads SYDVKM. The chain's CDR3 is CASSLFYGQANTGELFF. The CDR3, as DNA: TGTGCCAGCAGTTTATTTTATGGGCAAGCGAACACCGGGGAGCTGTTTTTT.

The chain recombines TRBV27 with TRBJ2-7; D gene uncertain. This CDR3 region has 13 residues. CDR1 is MNHEY and CDR2 is SMNVEV in the germline V gene (reference sequence). Trimming pared 2 bases from V and 3 bases from J, leaving 8 bases between. CDR3 sequence: CASSLVQYYEQYF. The CDR3 DNA is TGTGCCAGCAGTTTAGTACAGTACTACGAGCAGTACTTC.

This clone showed up just once. The chain carries TRBV5-1 and TRBJ1-4, with D possibly matching TRBD1 (5 bases). The germline V and J ends were trimmed by 2 bases and 0 bases, with 8 bases remaining between them. Germline CDR1 is SGHRS and CDR2 is YFSETQ. There are 15 residues in the CDR3. The CDR3 here is CASSFDSATNEKLFF. The CDR3 bases are TGCGCCAGCAGCTTCGACAGTGCAACTAATGAAAAACTGTTTTTT.

This chain connects TRBV12-3 or TRBV12-4 to TRBJ1-2, with 8 bases identical to TRBD1. The ends lost 8 bases at V and 5 bases at J; junction bases unmatched: 7. This CDR3 has 13 amino acids. The CDR3 bases are TGTGCCAGCTCGGCGACAGGGGAATATGGCTACACCTTC. It translates to CASSATGEYGYTF.